This T cell receptor beta chain comes out of a study of blood T cell repertoires in COVID-19. V was clipped by 1 base and J by 6 bases; unmatched bases: 10. The CDR3 is 17 amino acids. Germline CDR1 and CDR2: SGDLS and YYNGEE. Sequenced by immunoSEQ multiplex PCR; TCRdb stores in-frame clones only, minus some. The sample shows some 220,000 clones, roughly 89% of them seen only once. The chain carries TRBV9 and TRBJ2-2; 9 bases align to TRBD2. The sequence came from a woman aged 40-49 years with acute COVID-19. The material sequenced was PBMCs or T cells enriched from blood (not recorded which). The CDR3 loop reads CASSVRPLAGSAGELFF. The CDR3 DNA reads as TGTGCCAGCAGCGTACGTCCCCTAGCGGGGTCGGCCGGGGAGCTGTTTTTT.